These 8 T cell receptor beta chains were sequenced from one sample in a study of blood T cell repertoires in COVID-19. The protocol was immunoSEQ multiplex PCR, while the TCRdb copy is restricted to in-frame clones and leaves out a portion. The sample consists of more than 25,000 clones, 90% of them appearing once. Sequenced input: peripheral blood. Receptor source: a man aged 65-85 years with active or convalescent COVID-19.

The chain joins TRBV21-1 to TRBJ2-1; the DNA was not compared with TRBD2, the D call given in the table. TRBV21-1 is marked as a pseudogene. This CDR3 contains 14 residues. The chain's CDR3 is CAPGASGPYNEQFF. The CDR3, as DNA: TGTGCACCGGGGGCTAGCGGGCCCTACAATGAGCAGTTCTTC.

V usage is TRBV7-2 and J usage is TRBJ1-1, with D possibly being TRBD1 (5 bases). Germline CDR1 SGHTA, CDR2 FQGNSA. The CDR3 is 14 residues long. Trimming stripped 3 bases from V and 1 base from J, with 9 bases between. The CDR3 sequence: CASSLQGSNTEAFF. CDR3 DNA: TGTGCCAGCAGCTTGCAGGGATCGAACACTGAAGCTTTCTTT.

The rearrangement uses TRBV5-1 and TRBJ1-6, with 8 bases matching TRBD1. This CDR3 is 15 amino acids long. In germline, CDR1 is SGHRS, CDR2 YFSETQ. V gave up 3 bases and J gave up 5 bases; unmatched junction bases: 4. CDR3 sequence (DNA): TGCGCCAGCAGCTGGGGACAGGTTCATAATTCACCCCTCCACTTT. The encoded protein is CASSWGQVHNSPLHF. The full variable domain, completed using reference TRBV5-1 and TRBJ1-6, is KAGVTQTPRYLIKTRGQQVTLSCSPISGHRSVSWYQQTPGQGLQFLFEYFSETQRNKGNFPGRFSGRQFSNSRSEMNVSTLELGDSALYLCASSWGQVHNSPLHFGNGTRLTVT.

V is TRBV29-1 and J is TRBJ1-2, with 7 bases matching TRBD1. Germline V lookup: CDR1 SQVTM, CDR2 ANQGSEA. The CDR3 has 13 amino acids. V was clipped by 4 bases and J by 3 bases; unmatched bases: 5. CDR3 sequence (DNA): TGCAGCGTTGCGGTCAGGGGGGACTATGGCTACACCTTC. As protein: CSVAVRGDYGYTF.

CDR3 in amino acids: CASSLLWTSGEETQYF. CDR3 DNA: TGCGCCAGCAGCCTCCTATGGACTAGCGGGGAAGAGACCCAGTACTTC. The rearrangement links TRBV5-1 to TRBJ2-5; 12 bases map to TRBD2. The CDR3 covers 16 residues. CDR1 is SGHRS, CDR2 YFSETQ, per germline. V shed 4 bases, J shed 3 bases, and the junction held 7 bases outside the gene matches.

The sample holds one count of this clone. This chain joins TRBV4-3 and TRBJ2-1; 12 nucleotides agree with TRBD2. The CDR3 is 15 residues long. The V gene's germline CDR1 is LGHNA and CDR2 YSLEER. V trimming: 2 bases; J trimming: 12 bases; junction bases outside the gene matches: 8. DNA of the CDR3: TGCGCCAGCAGCCAAAAGGCACTAGCGGGGGGAATGCAGTTCTTC. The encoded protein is CASSQKALAGGMQFF.

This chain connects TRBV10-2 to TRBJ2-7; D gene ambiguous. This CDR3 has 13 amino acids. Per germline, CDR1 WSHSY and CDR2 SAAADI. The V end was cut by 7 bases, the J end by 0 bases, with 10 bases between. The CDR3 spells CASTPTISYEQYF. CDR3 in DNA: TGCGCCAGCACCCCGACAATCTCCTACGAGCAGTACTTC.

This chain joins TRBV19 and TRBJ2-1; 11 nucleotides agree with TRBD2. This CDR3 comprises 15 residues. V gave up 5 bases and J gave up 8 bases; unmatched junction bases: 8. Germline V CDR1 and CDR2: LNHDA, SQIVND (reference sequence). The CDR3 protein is CASSFTSGSSYEQFF. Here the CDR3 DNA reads TGTGCCAGTAGTTTTACTAGCGGGAGTAGTTATGAGCAGTTCTTC.